The 22 T cell receptor beta chains below were found in one sample sequenced in a study of PD-L1 blockade in urothelial cancer. As for time point: pretreatment peripheral blood. The protocol was immunoSEQ multiplex PCR, while the TCRdb copy is restricted to in-frame clones and leaves out a portion. The sample records about 81,000 clones, around 90% being singletons. The specimen was PBMCs, collected around atezolizumab (anti-PD-L1) treatment. The receptors stem from a woman at least 80 years old with urothelial cancer.

The V call is TRBV9, the J call TRBJ2-5; D is possibly TRBD2 (5 bases). V lost 0 bases to trimming and J lost 2 bases, with 14 bases between them. CDR3 size: 16 residues. The germline CDR1 and CDR2 sequences are SGDLS and YYNGEE. CDR3 sequence: CASSVEITRGQETQYF. DNA of the CDR3: TGTGCCAGCAGCGTAGAAATAACACGGGGTCAAGAGACCCAGTACTTC.

The gene calls are TRBV5-1 and TRBJ1-1, with 7 bases lining up with TRBD1. Per germline, CDR1 SGHRS and CDR2 YFSETQ. Trimming at V came to 4 bases and at J to 2 bases, leaving 8 bases not matched to a gene. The CDR3 has 15 residues. The DNA of the CDR3 is TGCGCCAGCAGCGCCGGACAGGCCCTCAACACTGAAGCTTTCTTT. Its translation: CASSAGQALNTEAFF.

The chain carries TRBV12-5 and TRBJ2-7; unclear D gene. Trimming stripped 2 bases from V and 9 bases from J, with 8 bases between. Germline V CDR1 and CDR2: LGHNT, FRNRAP. The CDR3 has 11 amino acids. CDR3 DNA sequence: TGTGCTAGTGGTTTGAACGCGGTGCAGTACTTC. The encoded protein is CASGLNAVQYF.

The chain recombines TRBV28 with TRBJ1-5; a possible D gene is TRBD1 (5 bases). Germline lookup yields CDR1 MDHEN and CDR2 SYDVKM. V was trimmed by 7 bases and J by 8 bases, leaving 18 bases between them. This CDR3 has 14 residues. As DNA, the CDR3 is TGTGCCAGCACCCTAAATGGGGGGTTGGAGCCCCAGCATTTT. It is translated as CASTLNGGLEPQHF.

The rearrangement links TRBV12-5 to TRBJ2-1; D remains ambiguous. The V gene lost 1 base and the J gene lost 6 bases, with 19 bases spanning the gap. This CDR3 spans 17 amino acids. Germline V gene sequence: CDR1 LGHNT, CDR2 FRNRAP. In DNA form, the CDR3 reads TGTGCTAGTGGTTTGGGACCTATAACATTGCCGGGCAATGAGCAGTTCTTC. Its translation: CASGLGPITLPGNEQFF. The complete variable domain, with remaining parts taken from reference TRBV12-5 and TRBJ2-1, reads DARVTQTPRHKVTEMGQEVTMRCQPILGHNTVFWYRQTMMQGLELLAYFRNRAPLDDSGMPKDRFSAEMPDATLATLKIQPSEPRDSAVYFCASGLGPITLPGNEQFFGPGTRLTVL.

Note on this clone: Within the sample, other DNA sequences also encode this same CDR3. The J gene is TRBJ2-1, the V gene TRBV15, with 14 bases matching TRBD2. The V and J ends lost 1 base and 5 bases, in that order; junction bases with no gene match: 1. Germline V lookup: CDR1 LNHNV, CDR2 YYDKDF (reference sequence). The CDR3 loop spans 16 amino acids. Written as DNA, the CDR3 is TGTGCCACCAGCAGAGGGACTAGCGGGAGGAACAATGAGCAGTTCTTC. As protein: CATSRGTSGRNNEQFF.

The chain couples TRBV7-9 to TRBJ2-2, with D tentatively TRBD1 (5 bases). CDR1 SEHNR and CDR2 FQNEAQ come from the germline V gene (reference sequence). The CDR3 runs 13 residues. V was cut by 6 bases and J by 5 bases, with 10 bases left in between. DNA of the CDR3: TGTGCCAGCAGTCAACAGGAGACCGGGGAGCTGTTTTTT. The encoded protein is CASSQQETGELFF.

The chain has TRBV9 and TRBJ1-4; D uncertain. The CDR3 sequence is 15 residues long. Trimming cost V 4 bases and J 2 bases, with 12 bases left between them. CDR1 is SGDLS, CDR2 YYNGEE, per germline. The DNA for the CDR3 is TGTGCCAGCAGCACCGTATCGGGGACTAATGAAAAACTGTTTTTT. Amino acids: CASSTVSGTNEKLFF.

The CDR3 DNA sequence: TGTGCCAGCAGCTTGAGCGATTTCACAGATACGCAGTATTTT. This encodes CASSLSDFTDTQYF. This chain connects TRBV5-5 to TRBJ2-3, with unresolved D. CDR3 length equals 14 residues. The V end was cut by 1 base, the J end by 2 bases, with 8 bases between. The germline V gene has CDR1 SGHKS and CDR2 YYEKEE (reference sequence).

J is TRBJ1-1 and V is TRBV4-1; D may be TRBD1 (6 bases). Germline CDR1 MGHRA, CDR2 YSYEKL. Trimming stripped 6 bases from V and 0 bases from J, with 8 bases between. CDR3 length equals 13 residues. CDR3 in DNA: TGCGCCAGCAGTCGGACAGTGAACACTGAAGCTTTCTTT. This encodes CASSRTVNTEAFF.

V is TRBV5-1 and J is TRBJ2-7; 12 nucleotides line up with TRBD2. The CDR3 extends over 20 amino acids. Germline V gene lookup returns CDR1 SGHRS and CDR2 YFSETQ. The V and J ends lost 3 bases and 0 bases, in that order; junction bases with no gene match: 16. The CDR3 protein is CASSSGTSGLDYRLSYEQYF. The DNA of the CDR3 is TGCGCCAGCAGCTCCGGGACTAGCGGGTTGGATTACCGCCTCTCCTACGAGCAGTACTTC.

CDR3 residues: CASSPDMNRAQPQHF. The CDR3 DNA reads as TGTGCCAGCTCACCGGACATGAATAGGGCTCAGCCCCAGCATTTT. The rearrangement joins TRBV18 to TRBJ1-5; a possible D gene is TRBD1 (5 bases). The CDR3 contains 15 residues. Trimming took 3 bases from V and 6 from J, leaving 15 bases between them. The V gene's germline CDR1 is KGHSH and CDR2 LQKENI.

The chain links TRBV29-1 to TRBJ2-7, with 7 bases that match TRBD1. The CDR3 covers 14 residues. Germline values: CDR1 SQVTM, CDR2 ANQGSEA. V was clipped by 6 bases and J by 7 bases; unmatched bases: 15. This CDR3 is CSVRPGQNSGEQYF. CDR3 nucleotides: TGCAGCGTCCGACCGGGACAGAACTCTGGAGAGCAGTACTTC.

This CDR3 reads CASSPEFNEQFF. As DNA, the CDR3 is TGTGCCAGCTCACCGGAGTTCAATGAGCAGTTCTTC. The chain uses TRBV18 and TRBJ2-1; no clear D. Trimming removed 3 bases from V and 6 bases from J, with 6 bases in between. Per the germline V gene, CDR1 is KGHSH and CDR2 is LQKENI. The CDR3 contains 12 residues. Based on the CDR3 plus reference TRBV18 and TRBJ2-1, the full variable domain is NAGVMQNPRHLVRRRGQEARLRCSPMKGHSHVYWYRQLPEEGLKFMVYLQKENIIDESGMPKERFSAEFPKEGPSILRIQQVVRGDSAAYFCASSPEFNEQFFGPGTRLTVL.

This chain uses TRBV7-8 with TRBJ2-5; D possibly corresponds to TRBD2 (7 bases). CDR3 length: 20 amino acids. Per the germline V gene, CDR1 is SGHVS and CDR2 is FQNEAQ. Trimming removed 1 base at V and 2 bases at J, with 26 bases between. In DNA, the CDR3 is TGTGCCAGCAGCTTAGTAATAGTGAGACAGGCCTGGGGAGGGCAAGAGACCCAGTACTTC. Protein: CASSLVIVRQAWGGQETQYF.

The J gene is TRBJ1-3, the V gene TRBV2, with D perhaps matching TRBD1 (5 bases). Germline CDR1 reads SNHLY; CDR2 reads FYNNEI. The V gene lost 6 bases and the J gene lost 4 bases, with 16 bases spanning the gap. CDR3 length: 15 residues. CDR3: CASRETRVGGNTIYF. Here the CDR3 DNA reads TGTGCCAGCAGGGAAACCAGGGTGGGAGGAAACACCATATATTTT.

The chain uses TRBV5-4 and TRBJ2-1; D perhaps matches TRBD1 (5 bases). The ends were cut back, 0 bases at V and 14 bases at J, with 12 bases in the middle. Germline lookup yields CDR1 SGHNT and CDR2 YYREEE (reference sequence). This CDR3 has 12 amino acids. CDR3 DNA sequence: TGTGCCAGCAGCTTGGGAGTGGGGCCAAAGTTCTTC. Residues: CASSLGVGPKFF.

This chain joins TRBV14 and TRBJ1-1, with a weak D call TRBD1 (5 bases). V was cut by 4 bases and J by 5 bases, with 14 bases left in between. Per the germline V gene, CDR1 is SGHDN and CDR2 is FVKESK. The CDR3 has 14 amino acids. The chain's CDR3 is CASSPFQGSTEAFF. Here the CDR3 DNA reads TGTGCCAGCAGCCCCTTCCAGGGTAGTACTGAAGCTTTCTTT.

The chain links TRBV30 to TRBJ2-2, with TRBD2 matching over 8 bases. CDR3 size: 15 residues. J gave up 6 bases and V 3 bases, and 9 bases lay outside the gene matches. Germline V CDR1 and CDR2: GTSNPN, SVGIG (reference sequence). CDR3 in amino acids: CAWSVSGSWSGELFF. Written as DNA, the CDR3 is TGTGCCTGGAGCGTGAGCGGGAGTTGGTCCGGGGAGCTGTTTTTT. The entire variable domain, with the rest obtained from reference TRBV30 and TRBJ2-2, is as follows: SQTIHQWPATLVQPVGSPLSLECTVEGTSNPNLYWYRQAAGRGLQLLFYSVGIGQISSEVPQNLSASRPQDRQFILSSKKLLLSDSGFYLCAWSVSGSWSGELFFGEGSRLTVL.

This chain connects TRBV13 to TRBJ2-1; TRBD2 is a possible D gene (5 bases). Germline V gene lookup returns CDR1 PRHDT and CDR2 FYEKMQ (reference sequence). This CDR3 has 12 residues. V was clipped by 4 bases and J by 8 bases, with 9 bases between them. This chain's CDR3 is CASSSAVHEQFF. The CDR3 DNA is TGTGCCAGCAGCTCAGCGGTCCATGAGCAGTTCTTC.

The CDR3 spells CAISMLAQQETQYF. CDR3 DNA sequence: TGTGCCATCAGTATGTTAGCGCAACAAGAGACCCAGTACTTC. The V call is TRBV10-3, the J call TRBJ2-5; weak D call: TRBD2 (5 bases). The CDR3 covers 14 residues. Germline CDR1 reads ENHRY; CDR2 reads SYGVKD. V lost 5 bases and J 2 bases, leaving 12 bases between the germline ends.

The CDR3 sequence is CASSLAGRDTEAFF. The CDR3 DNA sequence: TGTGCCAGCAGCTTAGCAGGGCGTGATACTGAAGCTTTCTTT. This chain joins TRBV7-3 and TRBJ1-1, with D perhaps TRBD1 (5 bases). Germline CDR1 reads SGHTA; CDR2 reads FQGTGA. CDR3 length: 14 residues. The V gene lost 2 bases and the J gene lost 5 bases, with 12 bases spanning the gap.